Listed here is a single T cell receptor beta chain. Its target is unknown. The sample originates from a study of cytomegalovirus exposure and HLA in healthy donors. The CDR3 is 17 amino acids. V dropped 5 bases and J dropped 4; count of bases not matched to a gene: 10. CDR1 and CDR2 from the germline V gene are MDHEN and SYDVKM. PCR was performed using 60 Vbeta and 13 Jbeta primers. Using immunoSEQ multiplex PCR, the repertoire was profiled, and TCRdb retains in-frame clones only, with some absent. This sample has tens of thousands of clones, with roughly 80% found just once. Study-wide findings and caveats: A link between a missense DCLRE1C variant and TCR beta V- and J-gene trimming emerged from a later analysis. Among TCR beta chains, those listed as cytomegalovirus-associated numbered more than 150. Versus the 666-donor mean, an Asian-associated ancestry cluster reportedly showed fewer N-insertions in a later analysis.

Nominally healthy donors were sampled, though unrecorded immune exposures were likely. The sequenced sample was PBMCs. The clonotype originates from a man in his forties or fifties in good health and CMV-seronegative. V usage is TRBV28 and J usage is TRBJ2-5; 13 bases are shared with TRBD2. This CDR3 reads CASSIPLRLAGGETQYF. CDR3 nucleotides: TGTGCCAGCAGTATCCCCCTACGACTAGCGGGAGGAGAGACCCAGTACTTC.